The rows below give T cell receptor beta chains drawn from one sample of a study of T-cell memory formation after mild COVID-19. TCRdb re-analysed the 5' RACE reads in MiXCR, keeping a single row per CDR3 protein. The sample has about 190,000 distinct CDR3 sequences, around 20% seen once. Sequenced sample: PBMCs or a T cell subset sorted from them (not recorded which). Source of these receptors: an adult woman who had mild COVID-19 (a few samples of this study predate the infection). Cell type and time point are not known. Both conserved end residues are part of each CDR3. The D gene is left open where the match is weak. Clone size is given for some rows only: seen once, a few or many times, or a class if the clone is expanded.

clone_size j_call v_call d_call cdr3_aa cdr3_nt
many TRBJ2-2 TRBV4-3 - CASSQGGGGTLFF TGCGCCAGCAGCCAAGGAGGGGGAGGGACGCTGTTTTTT
few TRBJ2-1 TRBV5-1 - CASSRGAGRNEQFF TGCGCCAGCAGCAGAGGGGCAGGTAGGAATGAGCAGTTCTTC
- TRBJ2-7 TRBV14 - CASSQGRVGEQYF TGTGCCAGCAGCCAAGGGCGGGTCGGCGAGCAGTACTTC
few TRBJ1-1 TRBV28 - CAPTPGEAFF TGTGCCCCCACCCCCGGCGAAGCTTTCTTT
- TRBJ2-2 TRBV7-9 TRBD2 CASSLVPSLSGGATNTGELFF TGTGCCAGCAGCTTAGTTCCAAGCCTTAGCGGGGGGGCGACGAACACCGGGGAGCTGTTTTTT
- TRBJ1-6 TRBV12-3/TRBV12-4 TRBD1 CASSPGGESPLHF TGTGCCAGCAGTCCAGGGGGCGAATCACCCCTCCACTTT
- TRBJ2-5 TRBV29-1 - CSVLTGAPETQYF TGCAGCGTTCTGACCGGGGCACCAGAGACCCAGTACTTC
few TRBJ2-1 TRBV11-1 - CASSLDGRSPFF TGTGCCAGCAGCTTAGATGGCAGGAGCCCGTTCTTC
few TRBJ2-1 TRBV5-6 TRBD1 CASSFRTGIYNEQFF TGTGCCAGCAGCTTTAGGACAGGGATCTACAATGAGCAGTTCTTC
few TRBJ1-6 TRBV30 - CAWRLGNSPLHF TGTGCCTGGAGATTGGGTAATTCACCCCTCCACTTT
- TRBJ2-5 TRBV7-3 TRBD2 CASSSQAASGRVISETQYF TGTGCCAGCAGTTCTCAGGCGGCTAGCGGGAGAGTAATTTCGGAGACCCAGTACTTC
once TRBJ1-2 TRBV7-9 - CASSFGSPGVSPQSYTF TGTGCCAGCAGCTTCGGGAGTCCGGGAGTTTCCCCCCAGAGCTACACCTTC
- TRBJ2-1 TRBV7-2 TRBD2 CASSPTRLAGNEQFF TGTGCCAGCAGCCCGACCAGACTAGCGGGTAATGAGCAGTTCTTC
few TRBJ1-2 TRBV3-1 - CASSQEGQLKWANYGYTF TGTGCCAGCAGCCAGGAAGGACAGCTCAAGTGGGCTAACTATGGCTACACCTTC
- TRBJ2-2 TRBV9 - CASSDLRSTGELFF TGTGCCAGCAGCGACCTACGGTCCACCGGGGAGCTGTTTTTT
- TRBJ2-1 TRBV28 - CASRRPSGSGNEQFF TGTGCCAGCAGGAGGCCTAGTGGGAGTGGCAATGAGCAGTTCTTC
few TRBJ2-1 TRBV7-2 TRBD2 CASSLQAGVYNEQFF TGTGCCAGCAGCCTCCAAGCGGGAGTTTACAATGAGCAGTTCTTC
few TRBJ2-5 TRBV15 - CATSSGAYQETQYF TGTGCCACCAGCAGCGGGGCCTACCAAGAGACCCAGTACTTC
- TRBJ2-7 TRBV27 TRBD1 CASTPDRGHNEQYF TGTGCCAGCACCCCGGACAGGGGGCACAACGAGCAGTACTTC
few TRBJ1-1 TRBV4-1 TRBD1 CASSPDAGQGATTEAFF TGCGCCAGCAGCCCAGACGCCGGCCAGGGGGCAACGACTGAAGCTTTCTTT
- TRBJ2-7 TRBV4-3 - CASSQDRGGELYEQYF TGCGCCAGCAGCCAAGATAGAGGGGGAGAGTTATACGAGCAGTACTTC
few TRBJ2-1 TRBV7-9 - CASSALEGGRFF TGTGCCAGCAGCGCTTTGGAGGGGGGGCGGTTCTTC
- TRBJ1-5 TRBV12-3/TRBV12-4 - CASSLAGSGQPQHF TGTGCCAGCAGTTTAGCGGGAAGCGGCCAGCCCCAGCATTTT
few TRBJ1-1 TRBV7-9 - CASSSKSVTEAFF TGTGCCAGCAGCTCCAAGTCGGTCACTGAAGCTTTCTTT
- TRBJ2-2 TRBV12-3/TRBV12-4 - CASSLRVNTGELFF TGTGCCAGCAGTTTGAGGGTCAACACCGGGGAGCTGTTTTTT
- TRBJ1-5 TRBV6-5 TRBD1 CASSRTGTGERPQHF TGTGCCAGCAGTCGAACCGGGACAGGAGAGAGGCCCCAGCATTTT
- TRBJ1-1 TRBV7-6 TRBD1 CASSLTSDRDDTEAFF TGTGCCAGCAGCTTAACTTCGGACAGGGACGACACTGAAGCTTTCTTT
- TRBJ1-1 TRBV20-1 - CSAPKERRTEAFF TGCAGTGCCCCTAAGGAAAGGCGCACTGAAGCTTTCTTT
- TRBJ2-1 TRBV9 TRBD2 CASSVGAGDEQFF TGTGCCAGCAGCGTAGGAGCGGGGGATGAGCAGTTCTTC
few TRBJ2-3 TRBV5-1 TRBD2 CASSLEGLAGSDTQYF TGCGCCAGCAGCTTGGAAGGACTAGCGGGGTCAGATACGCAGTATTTT
- TRBJ2-3 TRBV9 - CASSVASVPDTQYF TGTGCCAGCAGCGTAGCTAGCGTCCCAGATACGCAGTATTTT
few TRBJ1-2 TRBV20-1 - CSASEPGQGGYTF TGCAGTGCTAGCGAACCAGGTCAGGGCGGCTACACCTTC
- TRBJ1-5 TRBV4-1 - CASSQAWRPRLISNQPQHF TGCGCCAGCAGCCAAGCGTGGAGACCGAGACTAATTAGCAATCAGCCCCAGCATTTT
- TRBJ1-2 TRBV5-1 TRBD1 CASSARTGDNYGYTF TGCGCCAGCAGCGCGAGGACAGGGGATAACTATGGCTACACCTTC
few TRBJ1-5 TRBV10-3 - CAISAFPKNSNQPQHF TGTGCCATCAGTGCTTTCCCGAAGAATAGCAATCAGCCCCAGCATTTT
few TRBJ2-1 TRBV5-1 TRBD2 CASSLGTNPTDNEQFF TGCGCCAGCAGTCTAGGGACTAACCCCACCGACAATGAGCAGTTCTTC
- TRBJ2-1 TRBV24-1 TRBD1 CATSDLASTGGSYNEQFF TGTGCCACCAGTGACCTTGCCTCGACAGGGGGCTCCTACAATGAGCAGTTCTTC
few TRBJ1-1 TRBV7-8 - CASSSTRGRNTEAFF TGTGCCAGCAGCTCTACTCGGGGACGGAACACTGAAGCTTTCTTT
- TRBJ1-5 TRBV12-3/TRBV12-4 - CASSRRVSNQPQHF TGTGCCAGCAGCCGTAGAGTTAGCAATCAGCCCCAGCATTTT
- TRBJ2-1 TRBV2 - CASTGRLASDEQFF TGTGCCAGCACAGGCCGCCTCGCGAGCGATGAGCAGTTCTTC
few TRBJ2-5 TRBV6-5 - CASSYRYQETQYF TGTGCCAGCAGTTACCGGTACCAAGAGACCCAGTACTTC
- TRBJ2-7 TRBV5-6 TRBD1 CASSSPPGQGTEEQYF TGTGCCAGCAGCTCCCCCCCGGGACAGGGGACGGAAGAGCAGTACTTC
- TRBJ1-1 TRBV12-3/TRBV12-4 - CASRLMGAFTEAFF TGTGCCAGCCGGCTAATGGGGGCGTTCACTGAAGCTTTCTTT
few TRBJ2-2 TRBV20-1 - CSARDRVASGELFF TGCAGTGCTAGAGATCGTGTAGCGTCCGGGGAGCTGTTTTTT
- TRBJ1-5 TRBV7-9 - CASSLNSPQPQHF TGTGCCAGCAGCTTAAATAGTCCCCAGCCCCAGCATTTT
- TRBJ1-4 TRBV24-1 TRBD1 CATSDVGQGEPEKLFF TGTGCCACCAGTGATGTTGGACAGGGGGAGCCGGAAAAACTGTTTTTT
- TRBJ2-3 TRBV20-1 TRBD2 CSARGTSGRGSTDTQYF TGCAGTGCTAGAGGGACTAGCGGGAGGGGGAGCACAGATACGCAGTATTTT
few TRBJ1-1 TRBV5-1 - CASSLAGALAEAFF TGCGCCAGCAGCTTGGCCGGGGCCCTCGCTGAAGCTTTCTTT
few TRBJ1-4 TRBV12-3/TRBV12-4 - CASSFSTGQGEKLFF TGTGCCAGCAGTTTCAGCACCGGGCAGGGTGAAAAACTGTTTTTT
- TRBJ1-1 TRBV16 TRBD1 CASSTRDRGFIGAFF TGTGCCAGCAGCACCCGGGACAGGGGTTTTATTGGAGCTTTCTTT
few TRBJ2-1 TRBV20-1 TRBD2 CSARSGGDVEQFF TGCAGTGCTAGATCGGGAGGGGACGTTGAGCAGTTCTTC
few TRBJ1-5 TRBV20-1 - CSARSGLGPQHF TGCAGTGCTAGATCCGGCTTGGGGCCCCAGCATTTT
- TRBJ1-1 TRBV9 - CASSVGVMNTEAFF TGTGCCAGCAGCGTGGGGGTTATGAACACTGAAGCTTTCTTT